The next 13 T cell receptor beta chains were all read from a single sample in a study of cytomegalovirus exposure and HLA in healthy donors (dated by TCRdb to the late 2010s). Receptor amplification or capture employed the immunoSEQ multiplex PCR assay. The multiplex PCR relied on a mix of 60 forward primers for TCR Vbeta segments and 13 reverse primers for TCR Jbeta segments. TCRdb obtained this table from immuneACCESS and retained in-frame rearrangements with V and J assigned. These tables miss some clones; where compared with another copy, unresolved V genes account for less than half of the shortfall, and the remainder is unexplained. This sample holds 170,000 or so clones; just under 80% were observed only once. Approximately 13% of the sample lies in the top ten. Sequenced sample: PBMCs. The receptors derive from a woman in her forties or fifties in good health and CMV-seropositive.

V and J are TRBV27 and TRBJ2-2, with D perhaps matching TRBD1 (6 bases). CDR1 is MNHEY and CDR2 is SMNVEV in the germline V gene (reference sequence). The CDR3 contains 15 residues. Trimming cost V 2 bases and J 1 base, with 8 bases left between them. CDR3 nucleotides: TGTGCCAGCAGTTTAAGGGGACAGAACACCGGGGAGCTGTTTTTT. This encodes CASSLRGQNTGELFF.

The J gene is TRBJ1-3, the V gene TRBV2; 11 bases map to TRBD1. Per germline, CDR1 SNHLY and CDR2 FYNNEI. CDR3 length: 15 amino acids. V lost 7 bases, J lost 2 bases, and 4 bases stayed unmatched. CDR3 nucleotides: TGTGCCAGCAAGACGGGACAGGGGGCTGGAAACACCATATATTTT. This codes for CASKTGQGAGNTIYF.

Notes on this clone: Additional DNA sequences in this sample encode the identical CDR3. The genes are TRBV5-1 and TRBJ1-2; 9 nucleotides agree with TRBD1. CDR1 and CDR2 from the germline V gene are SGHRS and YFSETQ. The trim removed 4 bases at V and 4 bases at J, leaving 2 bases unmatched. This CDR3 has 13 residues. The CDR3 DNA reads TGCGCCAGCAGCCAGGGACAGGGCTATGGCTACACCTTC. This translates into CASSQGQGYGYTF.

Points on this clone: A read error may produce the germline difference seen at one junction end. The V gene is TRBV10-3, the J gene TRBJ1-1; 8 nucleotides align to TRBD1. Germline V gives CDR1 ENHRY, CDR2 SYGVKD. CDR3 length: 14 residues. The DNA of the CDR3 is TGTGCCATCAGTGACAGCCAGGGGGCACTCTACGTCGTGTTC. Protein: CAISDSQGALYVVF.

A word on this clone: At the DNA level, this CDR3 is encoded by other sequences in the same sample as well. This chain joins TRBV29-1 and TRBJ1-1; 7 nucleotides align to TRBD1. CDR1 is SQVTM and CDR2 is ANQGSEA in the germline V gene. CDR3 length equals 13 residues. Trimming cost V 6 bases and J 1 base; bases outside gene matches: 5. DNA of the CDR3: TGCAGCGTCCGACAGGGTGGGAACACTGAAGCTTTCTTT. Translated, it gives CSVRQGGNTEAFF.

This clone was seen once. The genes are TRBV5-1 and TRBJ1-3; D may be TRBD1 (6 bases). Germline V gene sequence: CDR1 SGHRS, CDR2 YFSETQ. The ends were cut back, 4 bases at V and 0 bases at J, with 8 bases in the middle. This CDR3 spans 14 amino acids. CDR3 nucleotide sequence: TGCGCCAGCAGCCAGGGGACCTCTGGAAACACCATATATTTT. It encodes CASSQGTSGNTIYF.

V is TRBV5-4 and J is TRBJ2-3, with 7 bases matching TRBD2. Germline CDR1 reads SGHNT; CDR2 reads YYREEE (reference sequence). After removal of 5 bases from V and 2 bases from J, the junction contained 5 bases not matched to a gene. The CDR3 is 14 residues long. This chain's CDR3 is CASSSGTNTDTQYF. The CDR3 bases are TGTGCCAGCAGTTCCGGGACTAACACAGATACGCAGTATTTT.

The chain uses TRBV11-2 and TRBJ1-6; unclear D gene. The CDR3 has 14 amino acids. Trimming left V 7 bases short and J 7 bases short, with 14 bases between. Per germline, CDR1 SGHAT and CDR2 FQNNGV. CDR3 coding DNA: TGTGCCAGCACCTTTCAGAGAGGGAATTCACCCCTCCACTTT. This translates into CASTFQRGNSPLHF. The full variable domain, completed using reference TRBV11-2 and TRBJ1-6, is EAGVAQSPRYKIIEKRQSVAFWCNPISGHATLYWYQQILGQGPKLLIQFQNNGVVDDSQLPKDRFSAERLKGVDSTLKIQPAKLEDSAVYLCASTFQRGNSPLHFGNGTRLTVT.

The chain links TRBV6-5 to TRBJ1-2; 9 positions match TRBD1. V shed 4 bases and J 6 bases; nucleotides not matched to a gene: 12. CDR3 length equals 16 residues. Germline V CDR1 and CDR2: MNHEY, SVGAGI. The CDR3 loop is CASSLGQGQGFHGYTF. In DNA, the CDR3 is TGTGCCAGCAGTTTGGGACAGGGTCAAGGCTTCCATGGCTACACCTTC.

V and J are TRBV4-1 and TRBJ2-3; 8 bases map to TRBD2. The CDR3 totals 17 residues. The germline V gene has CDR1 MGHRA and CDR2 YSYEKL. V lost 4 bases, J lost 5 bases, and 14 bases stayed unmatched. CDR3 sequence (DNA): TGCGCCAGCAGCCGAGGGTTACCGGGACTAGGGCTAGATACGCAGTATTTT. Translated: CASSRGLPGLGLDTQYF.

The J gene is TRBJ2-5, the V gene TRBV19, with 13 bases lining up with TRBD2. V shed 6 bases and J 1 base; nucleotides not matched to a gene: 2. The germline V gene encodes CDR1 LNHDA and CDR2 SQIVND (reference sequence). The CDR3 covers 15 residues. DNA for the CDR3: TGTGCCAGTAGGCGACTAGCGGGGGGCCAAGAGACCCAGTACTTC. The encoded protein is CASRRLAGGQETQYF.

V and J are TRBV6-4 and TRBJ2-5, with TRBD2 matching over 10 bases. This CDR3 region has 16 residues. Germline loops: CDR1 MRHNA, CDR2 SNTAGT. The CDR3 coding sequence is TGTTATACTGGGGCGAGCGGGGGGGCTAAGCAAGAGACCCAGTACTTC. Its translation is CYTGASGGAKQETQYF.

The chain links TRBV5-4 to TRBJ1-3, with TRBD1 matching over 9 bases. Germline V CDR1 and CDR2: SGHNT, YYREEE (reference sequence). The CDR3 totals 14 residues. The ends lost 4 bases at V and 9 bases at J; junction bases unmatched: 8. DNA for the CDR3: TGTGCCAGCAGCCCCGGGACAGGGCGTAGCACCATATATTTT. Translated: CASSPGTGRSTIYF.